The source of this TCR beta chain is a study of Ad26.COV2.S vaccination and SARS-CoV-2 variants (dated by TCRdb to about 2021). Study-level background: Vaccine-arm donors were drawn from COV1001, a multicentre, randomized, double-blind, placebo-controlled phase I-IIa trial of Ad26.COV2.S in healthy adults. Ad26.COV2.S was administered intramuscularly at a dose of 5x10^10 or 1x10^11 viral particles, either as one shot or as two shots given 56 days apart. The specificity and breadth of SARS-CoV-2-reactive T cell receptors after Ad26.COV2.S vaccination were assessed by TCRbeta repertoire sequencing. A total of 32 samples were included in the TCR-sequenced set, comprising approximately 20 Ad26.COV2.S vaccine recipients, 5 placebo recipients and 8 SARS-CoV-2 convalescent individuals. Participants in the trial were split at random into five groups of five each, receiving low-dose or high-dose Ad26.COV2.S once or twice, or else placebo on both occasions. Blinding of investigators to trial group allocation was maintained during experiments and outcome assessment.

The immunoSEQ Assay was the method used to sequence TCRbeta CDR3 regions. After extraction, genomic DNA underwent amplification by bias-controlled multiplex PCR, followed by high-throughput sequencing. Per the source publication's procedure: To quantify the absolute abundance of every unique TCRbeta CDR3 region, sequences were collapsed and filtered. T cell fraction was estimated by normalizing TCRbeta template counts to usable DNA, which was measured by amplifying reference genes present in all nucleated cells. Repertoire TCRs were annotated as SARS-CoV-2-specific when V gene, CDR3 amino acid sequence and J gene were exactly matched to a known reactive TCR set. The reference SARS-CoV-2 TCR set was derived from MIRA and filtered for enrichment in COVID-19-positive ImmuneCODE repertoires, a step that removed public or cross-reactive TCRs. Based on the MIRA antigens, annotated TCRs were further analysed at the level of specific ORF or position within ORF. Depth was the summed frequency of annotated unique rearrangements, while breadth was defined as annotated unique rearrangements over total unique productive rearrangements. Two-sided Wilcoxon rank-sum tests were applied when comparing TCR breadth between groups. As stored in TCRdb, this immuneACCESS dataset retains in-frame rearrangements with V and J assigned. A fraction of the clones does not appear; measured against another copy, unresolved V genes explain less than half of the discrepancy, and the remainder lacks a known reason. The V and J calls and clone size were taken over from that table, and D and trimming were inferred from the DNA. For this sample there are roughly 350,000 clones; roughly 89% appear just once. About 5% of the sample is in the top ten clones.

Trimming costs V 0 bases and J 0 bases, and their ends lie 9 bases apart. Looking up the germline V gene yields CDR1 WSHSY and CDR2 SAAADI. The CDR3 covers 16 residues, taking in both the cysteine and the phenylalanine. Here the CDR3 DNA is all that survives: 48 bases in frame from base 1. Points the paper makes about the study in general: Comparable non-spike TCR breadth was observed between vaccine and placebo recipients, consistent with only spike being contained in the vaccine. The authors noted that total T cell responses may have been underestimated by the TCR breadth and depth analyses. Substantial breadth of spike-specific CD8+ and CD4+ T cell responses was reported after vaccination. Compared with placebo recipients, Ad26.COV2.S recipients showed higher spike-specific TCR breadth (P = 0.0014). The study lacked the statistical power to compare responses across vaccine doses or regimens.

Per the publication, the treatment or condition label means: about 20 received Ad26.COV2.S at low or high dose, single or two shots; five or six received placebo; per-sample allocation not given. For vaccine and placebo recipients, repertoires were sequenced using samples collected on day 63 after the first injection. In Cohort 1b, about two dozen adults aged 18-55 years were enrolled at a single site in Boston, USA, between 29 July and 7 August 2020. Ad26.COV2.S was a replication-incompetent adenovirus type 26 vector that expressed a prefusion-stabilized SARS-CoV-2 spike protein derived from the original Wuhan strain. Worth noting for this clone: The antigen it recognizes is unknown. Nothing much larger sits one base from this clone, and base qualities are not available.

The rearrangement joined TRBV10-2 to TRBJ1-3; the D gene cannot be resolved reliably. The sequencing here drew on peripheral blood, taken in a trial of Ad26.COV2.S vaccine versus placebo. The TCR was taken from a person between 18 and 60 years old who received the Ad26.COV2.S COVID-19 vaccine or a placebo. The sequence in DNA is TGCGCCAGCAGTGAGTCGAAGGCAGGCTCTGGAAACACCATATATTTT. Its coded protein is CASSESKAGSGNTIYF.